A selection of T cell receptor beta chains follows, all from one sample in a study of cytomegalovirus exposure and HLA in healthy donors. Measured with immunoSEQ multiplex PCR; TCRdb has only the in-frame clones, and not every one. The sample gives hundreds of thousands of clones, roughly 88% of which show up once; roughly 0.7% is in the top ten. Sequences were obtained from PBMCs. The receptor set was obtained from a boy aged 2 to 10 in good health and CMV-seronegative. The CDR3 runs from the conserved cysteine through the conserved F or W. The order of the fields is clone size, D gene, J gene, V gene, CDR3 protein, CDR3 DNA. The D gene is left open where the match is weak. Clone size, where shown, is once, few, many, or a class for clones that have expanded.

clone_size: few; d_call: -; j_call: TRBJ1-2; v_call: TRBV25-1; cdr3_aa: CASSEGVGYTF; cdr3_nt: TGTGCCAGCAGTGAAGGAGTTGGCTACACCTTC
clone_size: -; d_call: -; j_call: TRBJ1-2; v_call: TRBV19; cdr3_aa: CASSILQGSNYGYTF; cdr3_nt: TGTGCCAGTAGTATCCTACAGGGTTCTAACTATGGCTACACCTTC
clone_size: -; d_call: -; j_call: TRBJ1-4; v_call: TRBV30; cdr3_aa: CAWSGGIGVTEKLFF; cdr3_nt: TGTGCCTGGAGTGGAGGTATAGGCGTGACGGAAAAACTGTTTTTT
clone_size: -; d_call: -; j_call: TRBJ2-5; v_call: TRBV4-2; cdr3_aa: CASSQVTGAGETQYF; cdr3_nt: TGTGCCAGCAGCCAAGTAACAGGGGCGGGGGAGACCCAGTACTTC
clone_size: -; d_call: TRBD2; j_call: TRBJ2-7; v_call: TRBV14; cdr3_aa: CASSLNAGGYEQYF; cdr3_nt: TGTGCCAGCAGCCTCAACGCGGGGGGCTACGAGCAGTACTTC
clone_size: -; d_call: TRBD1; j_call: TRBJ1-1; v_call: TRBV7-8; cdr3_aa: CASSGQGVNTEAFF; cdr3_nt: TGTGCCAGCAGCGGACAGGGCGTGAACACTGAAGCTTTCTTT
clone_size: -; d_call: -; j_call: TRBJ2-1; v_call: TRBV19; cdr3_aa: CASIKMWQGGLNEQFF; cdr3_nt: TGTGCCAGTATCAAGATGTGGCAGGGGGGCCTCAATGAGCAGTTCTTC
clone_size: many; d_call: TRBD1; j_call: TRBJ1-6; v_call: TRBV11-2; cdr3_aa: CASSGQGHGDSPLHF; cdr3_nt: TGTGCCAGCAGCGGACAGGGCCACGGGGATTCACCCCTCCACTTT
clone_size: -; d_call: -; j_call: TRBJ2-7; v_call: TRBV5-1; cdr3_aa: CASSLDGLPQYF; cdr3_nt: TGCGCCAGCAGCTTGGACGGACTACCCCAGTACTTC
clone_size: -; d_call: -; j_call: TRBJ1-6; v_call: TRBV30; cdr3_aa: CARSAGKDSPLHF; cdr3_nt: TGTGCCCGTTCGGCAGGGAAGGATTCACCCCTCCACTTT
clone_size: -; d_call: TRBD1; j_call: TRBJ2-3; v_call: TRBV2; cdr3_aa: CASTPWGTGNTDTQYF; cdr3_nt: TGTGCCAGCACCCCATGGGGGACAGGGAATACAGATACGCAGTATTTT
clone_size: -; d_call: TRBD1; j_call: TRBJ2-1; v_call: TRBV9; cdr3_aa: CASSASRGPSLNEQFF; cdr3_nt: TGTGCCAGCAGCGCCAGCAGGGGGCCGTCGCTTAATGAGCAGTTCTTC
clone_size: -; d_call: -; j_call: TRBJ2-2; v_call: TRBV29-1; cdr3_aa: CSVPSGGELFF; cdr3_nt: TGCAGCGTTCCGAGCGGGGGGGAGCTGTTTTTT
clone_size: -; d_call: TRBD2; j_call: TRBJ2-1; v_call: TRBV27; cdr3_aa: CASSLRTSGDNEQFF; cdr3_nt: TGTGCCAGCAGCCTCCGGACTAGCGGCGACAATGAGCAGTTCTTC
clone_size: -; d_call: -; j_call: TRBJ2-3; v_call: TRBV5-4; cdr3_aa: CASSLGWGPSTDTQYF; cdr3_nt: TGTGCCAGCAGCTTGGGATGGGGGCCCAGCACAGATACGCAGTATTTT
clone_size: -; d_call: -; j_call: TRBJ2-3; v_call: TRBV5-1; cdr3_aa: CASSLAQGWTDTQYF; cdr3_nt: TGCGCCAGCAGCTTGGCCCAGGGTTGGACAGATACGCAGTATTTT
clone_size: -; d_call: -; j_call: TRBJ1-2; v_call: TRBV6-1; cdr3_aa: CASSPEPEAYGYTF; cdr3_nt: TGTGCCAGCAGTCCCGAACCTGAGGCCTATGGCTACACCTTC
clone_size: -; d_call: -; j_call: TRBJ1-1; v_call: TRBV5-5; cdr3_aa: CASSLGSQGGTEAFF; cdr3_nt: TGTGCCAGCAGCTTGGGATCGCAGGGAGGCACTGAAGCTTTCTTT
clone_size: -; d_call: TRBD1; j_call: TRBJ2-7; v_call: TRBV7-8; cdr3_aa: CASSLRVAGQGIYEQYF; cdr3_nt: TGTGCCAGCAGCTTAAGGGTTGCGGGACAGGGAATCTACGAGCAGTACTTC
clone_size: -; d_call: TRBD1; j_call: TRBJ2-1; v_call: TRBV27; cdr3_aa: CASSLRGTGPGNEQFF; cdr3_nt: TGTGCCAGCAGTCTAAGAGGGACAGGGCCAGGAAATGAGCAGTTCTTC
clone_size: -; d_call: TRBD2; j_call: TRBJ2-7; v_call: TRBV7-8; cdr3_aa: CASSTAGTSPTEQYF; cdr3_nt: TGTGCCAGCAGCACAGCCGGGACTAGCCCAACCGAGCAGTACTTC
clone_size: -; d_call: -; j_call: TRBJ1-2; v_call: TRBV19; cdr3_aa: CASSIAGYSYGYTF; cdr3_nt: TGTGCCAGTAGTATAGCAGGGTATAGTTATGGCTACACCTTC
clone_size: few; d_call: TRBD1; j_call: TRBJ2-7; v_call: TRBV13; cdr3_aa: CASSSWDSTYEQYF; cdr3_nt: TGTGCCAGCAGCTCTTGGGACAGCACCTACGAGCAGTACTTC